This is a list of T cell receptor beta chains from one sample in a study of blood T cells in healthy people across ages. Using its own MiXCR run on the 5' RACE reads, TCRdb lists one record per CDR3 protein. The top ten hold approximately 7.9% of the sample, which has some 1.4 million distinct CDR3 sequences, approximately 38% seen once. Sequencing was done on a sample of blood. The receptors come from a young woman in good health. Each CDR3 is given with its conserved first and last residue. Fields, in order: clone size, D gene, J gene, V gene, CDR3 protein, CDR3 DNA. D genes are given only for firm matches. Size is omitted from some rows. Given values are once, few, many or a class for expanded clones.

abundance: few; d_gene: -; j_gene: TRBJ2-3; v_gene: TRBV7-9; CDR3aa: CASSLTDRTDTQYF; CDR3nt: TGTGCCAGCAGCTTAACGGACCGCACAGATACGCAGTATTTT
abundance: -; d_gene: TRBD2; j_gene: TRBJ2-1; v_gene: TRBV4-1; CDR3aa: CASSQVGRGGGRNEQFF; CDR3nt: TGCGCCAGCAGCCAAGTCGGTAGGGGCGGGGGGCGCAATGAGCAGTTCTTC
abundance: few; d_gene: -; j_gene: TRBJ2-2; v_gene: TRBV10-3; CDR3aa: CAISEPTLALGGGELFF; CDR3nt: TGTGCCATCAGTGAACCGACATTAGCCCTAGGGGGTGGGGAGCTGTTTTTT
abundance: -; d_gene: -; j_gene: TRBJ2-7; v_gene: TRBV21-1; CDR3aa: CASTWKVLKGAHEQYF; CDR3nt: TGTGCCAGCACTTGGAAAGTTCTGAAGGGGGCTCACGAGCAGTACTTC
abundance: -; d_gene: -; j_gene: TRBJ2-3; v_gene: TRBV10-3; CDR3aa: CAILASSTDTQYF; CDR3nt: TGTGCCATCTTGGCTTCTAGCACAGATACGCAGTATTTT
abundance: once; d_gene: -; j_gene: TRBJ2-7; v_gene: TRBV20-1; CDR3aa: CSAREGQGETYEQYF; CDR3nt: TGCAGTGCTAGAGAGGGGCAGGGAGAGACCTACGAGCAGTACTTC
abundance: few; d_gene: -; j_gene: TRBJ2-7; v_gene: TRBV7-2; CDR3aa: CASSTSRVQDHEQYF; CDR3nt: TGTGCCAGCAGCACTAGCCGGGTACAGGACCACGAGCAGTACTTC
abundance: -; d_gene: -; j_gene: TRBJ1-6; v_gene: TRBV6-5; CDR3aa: CASSYSSGRENSPLHF; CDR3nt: TGTGCCAGCAGTTACTCGTCAGGGAGGGAGAATTCACCCCTCCACTTT
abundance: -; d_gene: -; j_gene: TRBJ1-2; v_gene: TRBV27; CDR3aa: CASSARDLGGYTF; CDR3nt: TGTGCCAGCAGTGCCCGGGACCTCGGGGGCTACACCTTC
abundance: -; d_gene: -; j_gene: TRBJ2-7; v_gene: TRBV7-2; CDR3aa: CASSLLHGRDSYEQYF; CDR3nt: TGTGCCAGCAGCTTACTCCACGGGCGGGACTCCTACGAGCAGTACTTC
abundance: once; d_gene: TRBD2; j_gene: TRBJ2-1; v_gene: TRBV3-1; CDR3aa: CASSHSGGAYEQFF; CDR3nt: TGCGCCAGCAGCCACTCGGGGGGGGCCTACGAGCAGTTCTTC
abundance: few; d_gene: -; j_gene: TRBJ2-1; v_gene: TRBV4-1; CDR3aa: CASSQDSLFGGSSYNEQFF; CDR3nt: TGCGCCAGCAGCCAAGACTCACTATTTGGGGGGAGCTCCTACAATGAGCAGTTCTTC
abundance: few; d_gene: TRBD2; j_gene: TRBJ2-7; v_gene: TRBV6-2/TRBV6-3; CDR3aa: CASSYSLSSGGPYEQYF; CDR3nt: TGTGCCAGCAGTTACTCGTTGTCCAGCGGGGGGCCCTACGAGCAGTACTTC
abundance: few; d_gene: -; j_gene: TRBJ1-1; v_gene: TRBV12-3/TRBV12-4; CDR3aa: CASSLGSGAGTEAFF; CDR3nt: TGTGCCAGCAGTTTAGGGTCGGGGGCGGGCACTGAAGCTTTCTTT
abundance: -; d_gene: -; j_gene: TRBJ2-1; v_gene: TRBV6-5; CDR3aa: CASSYEYSSEVRFF; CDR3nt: TGTGCCAGCAGTTATGAGTACTCGTCTGAAGTGCGGTTCTTC
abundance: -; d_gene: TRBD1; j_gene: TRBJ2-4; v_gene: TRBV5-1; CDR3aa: CASSAGDRSEEQYF; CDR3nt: TGCGCCAGCAGCGCCGGGGACAGGTCGGAAGAGCAGTACTTC
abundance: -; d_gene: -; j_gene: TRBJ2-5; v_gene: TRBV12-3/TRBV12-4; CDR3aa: CASRLQGGGRLETQYF; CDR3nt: TGTGCCAGCAGACTCCAAGGGGGAGGGAGGCTAGAGACCCAGTACTTC
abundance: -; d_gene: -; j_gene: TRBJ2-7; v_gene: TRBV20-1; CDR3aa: CSARWGGNYYEQYF; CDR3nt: TGCAGTGCTAGATGGGGGGGCAACTACTACGAGCAGTACTTC
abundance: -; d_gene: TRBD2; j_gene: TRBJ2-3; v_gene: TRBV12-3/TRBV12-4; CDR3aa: CASSETSGGYTDTQYF; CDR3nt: TGTGCCAGCAGTGAGACTAGCGGGGGATACACAGATACGCAGTATTTT
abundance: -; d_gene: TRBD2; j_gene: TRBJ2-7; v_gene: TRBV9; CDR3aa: CASSVSSGGSETYEQYF; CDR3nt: TGTGCCAGCAGCGTTTCTAGCGGGGGGTCCGAAACCTACGAGCAGTACTTC
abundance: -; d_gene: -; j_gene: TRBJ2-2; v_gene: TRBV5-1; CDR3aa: CASSSLKSTGELFF; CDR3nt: TGCGCCAGCAGCTCCCTGAAAAGCACCGGGGAGCTGTTTTTT
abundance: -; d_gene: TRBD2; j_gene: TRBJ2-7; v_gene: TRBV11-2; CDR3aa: CASSSTQTSGSAYEQYF; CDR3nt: TGTGCCAGCAGCTCCACTCAGACTAGCGGGAGCGCCTACGAGCAGTACTTC
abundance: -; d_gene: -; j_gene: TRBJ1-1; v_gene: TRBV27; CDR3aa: CATSREGRAAGAFF; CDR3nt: TGTGCCACCTCGAGAGAGGGCCGGGCGGCCGGAGCTTTCTTT
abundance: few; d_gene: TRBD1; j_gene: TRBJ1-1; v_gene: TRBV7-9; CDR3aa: CASSLARTGGTEAFF; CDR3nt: TGTGCCAGCAGCTTGGCCCGGACAGGGGGGACTGAAGCTTTCTTT
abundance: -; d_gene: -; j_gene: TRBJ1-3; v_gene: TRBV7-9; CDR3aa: CASSLSGLSSGNTIYF; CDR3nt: TGTGCCAGCAGCTTATCAGGGTTGTCGTCCGGAAACACCATATATTTT
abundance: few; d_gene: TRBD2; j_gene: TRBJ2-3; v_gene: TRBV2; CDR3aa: CASSDPLAPSTDTQYF; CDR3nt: TGTGCCAGCAGTGACCCACTAGCGCCTAGCACAGATACGCAGTATTTT
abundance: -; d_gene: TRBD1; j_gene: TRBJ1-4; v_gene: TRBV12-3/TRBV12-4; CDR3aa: CASGDRGSGEKLFF; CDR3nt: TGTGCCAGCGGGGACAGGGGGTCAGGTGAAAAACTGTTTTTT
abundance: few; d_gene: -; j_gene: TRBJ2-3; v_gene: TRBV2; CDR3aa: CASSEAFGGDTDTQYF; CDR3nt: TGTGCCAGCAGTGAAGCTTTCGGGGGAGACACAGATACGCAGTATTTT
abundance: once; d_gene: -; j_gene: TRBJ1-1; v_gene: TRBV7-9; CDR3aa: CASSLVGGRDTEAFF; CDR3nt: TGTGCCAGCAGCTTAGTAGGCGGGAGGGACACTGAAGCTTTCTTT
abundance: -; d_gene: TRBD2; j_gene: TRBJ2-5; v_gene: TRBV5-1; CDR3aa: CASSSTTSLQETQYF; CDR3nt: TGCGCCAGCAGCTCTACGACTAGCCTCCAAGAGACCCAGTACTTC
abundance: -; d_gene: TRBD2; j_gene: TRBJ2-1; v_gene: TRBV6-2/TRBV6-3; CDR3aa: CASSGLAGAGGQFF; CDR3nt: TGTGCCAGCAGTGGACTAGCGGGGGCAGGGGGGCAGTTCTTC
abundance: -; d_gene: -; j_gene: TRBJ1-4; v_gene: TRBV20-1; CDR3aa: CSASPVGALSLGFF; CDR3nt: TGCAGTGCTTCCCCGGTGGGGGCTCTTTCTCTCGGGTTTTTT
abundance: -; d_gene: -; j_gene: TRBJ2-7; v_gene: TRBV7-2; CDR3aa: CASSTVWVSEQYF; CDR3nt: TGTGCCAGCAGCACCGTCTGGGTCAGCGAGCAGTACTTC
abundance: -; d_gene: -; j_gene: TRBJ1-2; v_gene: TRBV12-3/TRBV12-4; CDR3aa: CASSDSGAGNYGYTF; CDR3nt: TGTGCCAGCAGTGACAGCGGGGCCGGTAACTATGGCTACACCTTC
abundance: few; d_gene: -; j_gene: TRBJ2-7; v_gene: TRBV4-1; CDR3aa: CASSQDTHPSYEQYF; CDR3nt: TGCGCCAGCAGCCAAGACACACACCCCTCCTACGAGCAGTACTTC
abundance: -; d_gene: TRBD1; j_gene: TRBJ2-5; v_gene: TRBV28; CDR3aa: CASSLRDSQETQYF; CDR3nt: TGTGCCAGCAGTCTCCGGGACAGCCAAGAGACCCAGTACTTC
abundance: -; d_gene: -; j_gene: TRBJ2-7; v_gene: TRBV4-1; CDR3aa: CASSQPHSYEQYF; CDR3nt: TGCGCCAGCAGCCAGCCCCATAGTTACGAGCAGTACTTC
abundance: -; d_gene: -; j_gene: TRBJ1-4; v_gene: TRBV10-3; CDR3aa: CAISAATNEKLFF; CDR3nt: TGTGCCATCAGTGCGGCTACTAATGAAAAACTGTTTTTT
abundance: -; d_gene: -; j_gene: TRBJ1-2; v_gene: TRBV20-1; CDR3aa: CSASPPGGSGYTF; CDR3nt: TGCAGTGCTAGCCCCCCCGGGGGGAGCGGCTACACCTTC
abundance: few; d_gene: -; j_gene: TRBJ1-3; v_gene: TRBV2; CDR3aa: CASTGTKTTSGNTIYF; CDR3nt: TGTGCCAGTACCGGCACAAAGACAACCTCTGGAAACACCATATATTTT
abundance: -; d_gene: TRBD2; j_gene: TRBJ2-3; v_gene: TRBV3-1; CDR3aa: CASSQDLAGVSDTQYF; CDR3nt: TGTGCCAGCAGCCAAGATCTAGCGGGAGTTTCAGATACGCAGTATTTT
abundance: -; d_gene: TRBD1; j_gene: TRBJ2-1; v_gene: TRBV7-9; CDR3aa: CASSGHQDRVYEQFF; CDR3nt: TGTGCCAGCAGCGGTCACCAGGACAGGGTCTATGAGCAGTTCTTC
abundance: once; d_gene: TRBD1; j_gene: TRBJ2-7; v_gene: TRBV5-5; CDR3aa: CASSSGDRATHEQYF; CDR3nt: TGTGCCAGCTCGTCCGGGGACAGGGCTACCCACGAGCAGTACTTC
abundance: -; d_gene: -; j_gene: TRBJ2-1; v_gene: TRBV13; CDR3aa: CASSSLGRGSYNEQFF; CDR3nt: TGTGCCAGCAGCTCCTTGGGGCGGGGTAGCTACAATGAGCAGTTCTTC
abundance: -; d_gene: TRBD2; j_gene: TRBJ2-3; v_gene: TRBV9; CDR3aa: CASSVGGGGDTQYF; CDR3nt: TGTGCCAGCAGCGTAGGTGGGGGGGGAGATACGCAGTATTTT
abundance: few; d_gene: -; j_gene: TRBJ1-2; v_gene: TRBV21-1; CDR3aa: CASTGDTLNYGYTF; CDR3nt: TGTGCCAGCACCGGGGACACCCTGAACTATGGCTACACCTTC
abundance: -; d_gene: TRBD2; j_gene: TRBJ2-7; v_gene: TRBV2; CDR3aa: CASSELSGLAEVYEQYF; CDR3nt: TGTGCCAGCAGTGAGCTTAGTGGACTAGCGGAAGTCTACGAGCAGTACTTC
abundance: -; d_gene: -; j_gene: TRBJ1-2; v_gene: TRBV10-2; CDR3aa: CASSVTDSRFSYTF; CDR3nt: TGCGCCAGCAGTGTGACAGACTCGCGATTCAGCTACACCTTC
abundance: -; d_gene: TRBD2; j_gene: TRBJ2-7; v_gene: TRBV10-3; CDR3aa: CAISAEGLADAYEQYF; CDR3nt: TGTGCCATCAGTGCTGAGGGACTAGCGGACGCCTACGAGCAGTACTTC